These 16 T cell receptor beta chains share one sample of origin, sequenced in a study of CD8+ T cells in alopecia areata. The authors extracted RNA and reverse transcribed it into cDNA as the sequencing template. Profiling relied on immunoSEQ multiplex PCR, and the TCRdb table lists in-frame clones only, not all of them. The sample contains around 140,000 clones, 45% to 60% of which appear only once. Specimen: CD4+ T cells sorted from blood. The receptors shown here come from a human donor with alopecia areata.

This clone was counted a few times. CDR3 nucleotides: TGTGCCAGCAGCTTAAGAGAGGGAGTGCGGACCTACGAGCAGTACTTC. Encoded protein: CASSLREGVRTYEQYF. The rearrangement joins TRBV7-9 to TRBJ2-7; possible D gene TRBD2, 5 bases. With 2 bases removed from V and 2 bases from J, the gap between germline ends came to 16 bases. Germline CDR1 SEHNR, CDR2 FQNEAQ (reference sequence). The CDR3 is made up of 16 amino acids.

The rearrangement uses TRBV5-6 and TRBJ2-3; D is possibly TRBD1 or TRBD2 (6 bases each). CDR1 is SGHDT and CDR2 is YYEEEE in the germline V gene. Trimming removed 2 bases from V and 6 bases from J, with 19 bases in between. This CDR3 region has 16 residues. The CDR3 region has the DNA TGTGCCAGCAGCTTCGCGACAGGCTCCCGGGGGGATACGCAGTATTTT. It specifies CASSFATGSRGDTQYF.

V is TRBV23-1 and J is TRBJ1-4; a weak D match, TRBD1 (6 bases). TRBV23-1 counts as an open reading frame of uncertain function. Trimming stripped 4 bases from V and 6 bases from J, with 15 bases between. The CDR3 has 15 residues. The CDR3 region is CASSPTDREHEKLFF. The DNA of the CDR3 is TGCGCCAGCAGTCCCACGGACAGAGAACATGAAAAACTGTTTTTT.

CDR3 residues: CACTGGANQPQHF. The CDR3 bases are TGTGCCTGTACAGGGGGCGCGAATCAGCCCCAGCATTTT. V usage is TRBV30 and J usage is TRBJ1-5; 9 nucleotides align to TRBD1. In germline, CDR1 is GTSNPN, CDR2 SVGIG (reference sequence). Trimming removed 6 bases from V and 4 bases from J; junction bases left unmatched: 4. This CDR3 has 13 amino acids.

The J gene is TRBJ2-3, the V gene TRBV4-1; D possibly corresponds to TRBD2 (5 bases). V was cut by 4 bases and J by 7 bases, with 9 bases left in between. The CDR3 sequence is 12 residues long. Germline lookup yields CDR1 MGHRA and CDR2 YSYEKL. The CDR3 is CASSPTGNTQYF. For the CDR3, the DNA is TGCGCCAGCAGCCCTACGGGGAATACGCAGTATTTT.

The gene calls are TRBV29-1 and TRBJ2-3; D unresolved. V lost 5 bases, J lost 2 bases, and 5 bases lay in between. Germline V CDR1 and CDR2: SQVTM, ANQGSEA. This CDR3 contains 11 residues. CDR3: CSVSNTDTQYF. CDR3 sequence (DNA): TGCAGCGTTTCTAACACAGATACGCAGTATTTT.

This clone was seen once. CDR3 loop: CAWSVRGGDGQYF. The CDR3 DNA follows: TGTGCCTGGAGTGTACGGGGAGGGGACGGGCAGTACTTC. The chain couples TRBV30 to TRBJ2-7, with 7 bases aligning to TRBD2. V trimming: 0 bases; J trimming: 9 bases; junction bases outside the gene matches: 8. Germline V gene data show CDR1 as GTSNPN and CDR2 as SVGIG (reference sequence). This CDR3 has 13 amino acids.

The chain joins TRBV28 to TRBJ2-5; D might be TRBD1 (6 bases). The ends were cut back, 6 bases at V and 5 bases at J, with 13 bases in the middle. This CDR3 is 13 amino acids long. Germline assignment: CDR1 MDHEN and CDR2 SYDVKM. In DNA form, the CDR3 reads TGTGCCAGCAGAAGGGGACAACGGGAGACCCAGTACTTC. This codes for CASRRGQRETQYF. Combining the CDR3 with reference TRBV28 and TRBJ2-5 gives the whole variable domain DVKVTQSSRYLVKRTGEKVFLECVQDMDHENMFWYRQDPGLGLRLIYFSYDVKMKEKGDIPEGYSVSREKKERFSLILESASTNQTSMYLCASRRGQRETQYFGPGTRLLVL.

This clone was observed a few times. V gene TRBV19 combines with J gene TRBJ2-2; D ambiguous. This CDR3 region has 14 residues. V gave up 2 bases and J gave up 7 bases, with 11 bases separating them. Germline V gene sequence: CDR1 LNHDA, CDR2 SQIVND (reference sequence). CDR3 nucleotides: TGTGCCAGTAGTATACTCGGCGGATTCGGGGAGCTGTTTTTT. It is translated as CASSILGGFGELFF.

In this sample, this clone turned up a few times. The chain combines TRBV19 with TRBJ1-2; D not certain. Between the trimmed V and J ends, which lost 4 bases and 4 bases, there was a span of 16 bases. The germline V gene encodes CDR1 LNHDA and CDR2 SQIVND (reference sequence). The CDR3 has 15 amino acids. The CDR3 here is CASSTLTSGSYGYTF. The CDR3 DNA follows: TGTGCCAGTAGTACCCTGACGTCGGGATCCTATGGCTACACCTTC.

The chain links TRBV29-1 to TRBJ2-5, with 8 bases identical to TRBD1. The J call may be faulty, since TRBJ2-7 better matches the DNA end. Per the germline V gene, CDR1 is SQVTM and CDR2 is ANQGSEA. This CDR3 has 14 amino acids. This CDR3 reads CSAATGATTYEQYF. CDR3 DNA: TGCAGCGCTGCGACAGGGGCCACCACCTACGAGCAGTACTTC.

The CDR3 DNA is TGTGCCAGCAGCTTAGCGGGCCGGGACCTGTTCTTC. Encoded protein: CASSLAGRDLFF. J is TRBJ2-1 and V is TRBV7-9, with D perhaps matching TRBD1 or TRBD2 (5 bases each). Germline loops: CDR1 SEHNR, CDR2 FQNEAQ (reference sequence). This CDR3 spans 12 amino acids. V was pared by 0 bases and J by 15 bases, with 12 bases between.

V is TRBV29-1 and J is TRBJ2-7, with TRBD1 matching over 7 bases. The germline V gene has CDR1 SQVTM and CDR2 ANQGSEA. J was trimmed by 0 bases and V by 5 bases; bases with no gene match: 1. The CDR3 is 12 amino acids. The CDR3 region is CSVWDSSYEQYF. CDR3 DNA sequence: TGCAGCGTTTGGGACAGCTCCTACGAGCAGTACTTC.

This chain links TRBV10-2 with TRBJ2-7, with a possible D match to TRBD2 (6 bases). Deletions cut 7 bases from V and 2 bases from J, with 12 bases between. The CDR3 spans 13 residues. Germline CDR1 WSHSY, CDR2 SAAADI. The CDR3 DNA sequence: TGCGCCAGCATGAGTGGCGGGACCTACGAGCAGTACTTC. Translation gives CASMSGGTYEQYF.

The rearrangement links TRBV7-3 to TRBJ2-1; 10 bases fit TRBD2. V shed 2 bases, J shed 4 bases, and the junction held 11 bases outside the gene matches. This CDR3 spans 18 amino acids. CDR1 is SGHTA and CDR2 is FQGTGA in the germline V gene. The CDR3: CASSLVASGSLSYNEQFF. In DNA form, the CDR3 reads TGTGCCAGCAGCTTAGTCGCTAGCGGGAGCCTGTCTTACAATGAGCAGTTCTTC.

This chain links TRBV29-1 with TRBJ2-3; D may be TRBD2 (6 bases). V was clipped by 3 bases and J by 3 bases, with 10 bases between them. Germline loops: CDR1 SQVTM, CDR2 ANQGSEA. This CDR3 is built from 13 residues. CDR3 coding DNA: TGCAGCGTTGACTGGAGGGTGACAGATACGCAGTATTTT. Translation gives CSVDWRVTDTQYF.